The sequence of this T cell receptor (beta chain) was determined in a study of T cell responses to AZD1222 COVID-19 vaccine. Generated by immunoSEQ multiplex PCR, the TCRdb table keeps only in-frame clones and is missing some. The table has 150,000 to 200,000 clones, around 93% seen once; the top ten hold roughly 1%. As regards this clone: Its antigen is still unknown.

General observations from the study: Vaccine-associated CD4 TCRs ranged over spike, dominating at 160-218 and 743-854. Repertoire sampling happened only post peak T cell response.

The sample in question was peripheral blood, obtained 28 days after the second dose of the MenACWY control vaccine. The clonotype was recovered from an adult who received the MenACWY meningococcal vaccine as a control.

CDR3 DNA sequence: TGCGCCAGCAGCACAGACAGTTACTCTGGAAACACCATATATTTT. The encoded protein is CASSTDSYSGNTIYF. This sequence joins TRBV5-1 and TRBJ1-3; D is possibly TRBD1 (5 bases). Looked up from germline, CDR1 is SGHRS and CDR2 is YFSETQ. The V and J ends lost 4 bases and 0 bases respectively, with 11 bases between them. The CDR3 length is 15 residues.